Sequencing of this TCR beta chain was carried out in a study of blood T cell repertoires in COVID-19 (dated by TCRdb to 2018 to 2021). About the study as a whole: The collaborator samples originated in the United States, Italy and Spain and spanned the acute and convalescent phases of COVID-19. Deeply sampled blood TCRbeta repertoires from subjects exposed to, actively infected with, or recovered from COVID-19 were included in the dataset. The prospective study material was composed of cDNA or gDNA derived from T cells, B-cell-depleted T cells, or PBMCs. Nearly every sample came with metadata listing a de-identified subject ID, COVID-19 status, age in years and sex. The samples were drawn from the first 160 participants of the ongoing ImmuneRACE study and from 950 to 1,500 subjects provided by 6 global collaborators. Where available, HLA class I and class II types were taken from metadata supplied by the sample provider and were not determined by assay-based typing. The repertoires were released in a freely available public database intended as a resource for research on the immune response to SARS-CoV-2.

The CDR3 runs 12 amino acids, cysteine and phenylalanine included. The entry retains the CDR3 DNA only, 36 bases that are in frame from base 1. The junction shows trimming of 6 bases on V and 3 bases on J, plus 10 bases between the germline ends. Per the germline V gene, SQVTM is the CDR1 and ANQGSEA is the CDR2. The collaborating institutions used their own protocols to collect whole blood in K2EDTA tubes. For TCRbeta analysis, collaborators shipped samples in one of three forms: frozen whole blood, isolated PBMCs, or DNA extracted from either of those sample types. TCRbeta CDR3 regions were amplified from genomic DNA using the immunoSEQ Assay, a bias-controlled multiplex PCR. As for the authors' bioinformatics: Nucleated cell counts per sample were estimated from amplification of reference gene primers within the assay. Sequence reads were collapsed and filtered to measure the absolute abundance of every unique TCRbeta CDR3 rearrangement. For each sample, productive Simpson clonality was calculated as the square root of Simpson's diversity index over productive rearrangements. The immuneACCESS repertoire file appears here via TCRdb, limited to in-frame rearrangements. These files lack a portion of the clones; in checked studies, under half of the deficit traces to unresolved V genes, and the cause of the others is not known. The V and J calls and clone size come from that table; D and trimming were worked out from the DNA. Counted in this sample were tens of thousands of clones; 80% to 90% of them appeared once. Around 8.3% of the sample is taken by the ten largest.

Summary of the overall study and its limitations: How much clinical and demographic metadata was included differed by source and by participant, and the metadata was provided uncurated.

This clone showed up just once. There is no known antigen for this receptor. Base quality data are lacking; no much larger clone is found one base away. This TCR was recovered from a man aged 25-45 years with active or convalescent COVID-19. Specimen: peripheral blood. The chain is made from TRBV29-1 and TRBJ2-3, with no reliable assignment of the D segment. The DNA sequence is TGCAGCGTCCACACAGAAACAGATACGCAGTATTTT. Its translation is CSVHTETDTQYF.